This note documents a single T cell receptor beta chain sequence. The data belong to a study of control samples from healthy donors and cancer patients. The CDR3 spans 15 residues. V shed 0 bases, J shed 1 base, and the junction held 2 bases outside the gene matches. Germline CDR1 SGHRS, CDR2 YFSETQ. The method was immunoSEQ multiplex PCR; TCRdb's version includes in-frame clones alone and lacks a portion of them. The sample records about 120,000 clones, about 93% being singletons. The chain carries TRBV5-1 and TRBJ1-1; 8 positions agree with TRBD1. The TCR sequence derives from a man in his fifties with head and neck cancer. Sequencing was done on a sample of PBMCs. CDR3 DNA: TGCGCCAGCAGCTTGGGGGACAGGACGAACACTGAAGCTTTCTTT. Translated, it gives CASSLGDRTNTEAFF.